Detailed here is one TCR beta chain. This entry belongs to a study of T cell repertoires in cytomegalovirus infection. Germline lookup yields CDR1 SNHLY and CDR2 FYNNEI. V lost 2 bases and J 1 base, leaving 10 bases between the germline ends. This CDR3 spans 15 amino acids. TCRdb re-called the reads with MiXCR, one entry per CDR3 protein. The top ten clones hold about 45% of a sample with roughly 230,000 distinct CDR3 sequences, over 15% of them seen once. Material: CD8+ T cells from PBMCs. This TCR came from a human donor in good health (CMV status not recorded). Some clones in this sample may be carry-over from other donors' samples. The chain combines TRBV2 with TRBJ2-3, with D possibly matching TRBD2 (6 bases). This CDR3 is CASSEPGGRTDTQYF. The CDR3 DNA follows: TGTGCCAGCAGTGAACCCGGGGGACGCACAGATACGCAGTATTTT.